This T cell receptor (beta chain) is drawn from a study of OX40 agonist ivuxolimab in advanced cancers. The wider study: With ivuxolimab, an agonistic anti-OX40 (CD134) antibody, patients were treated. Prior checkpoint blockade (anti-PD-1, anti-PD-L1 or anti-CTLA-4) was permitted; around 37% had it. Across the patients, intravenous ivuxolimab was delivered every 2 weeks at 0.01 to 10 mg/kg. Partial responses occurred in Three dose-escalation patients, one with hepatocellular carcinoma and two with cutaneous melanoma.

The J segment lost 5 bases and the V segment lost 4 bases, leaving 15 bases of the junction unmatched. Germline values: CDR1 LNHDA, CDR2 SQIVND (reference sequence). The CDR3 has 18 residues. TCRdb keeps only in-frame clones here, not all; method: immunoSEQ multiplex PCR. The sample lists about 92,000 clones; roughly 91% were seen once. The sequence was collected from an adult with an advanced solid tumor such as melanoma, head and neck, liver or kidney cancer. The rearrangement joins TRBV19 to TRBJ2-5; 11 nucleotides agree with TRBD2. Specimen: CD4+ or CD8+ T cells sorted from blood, collected in a trial of the OX40 agonist ivuxolimab. The CDR3: CASSRRLAGQGRVETQYF. In nucleotides, the CDR3 is TGTGCCAGTAGTAGGCGACTAGCGGGGCAGGGGAGGGTTGAGACCCAGTACTTC. Complete variable domain (other parts from reference TRBV19 and TRBJ2-5): DGGITQSPKYLFRKEGQNVTLSCEQNLNHDAMYWYRQDPGQGLRLIYYSQIVNDFQKGDIAEGYSVSREKKESFPLTVTSAQKNPTAFYLCASSRRLAGQGRVETQYFGPGTRLLVL.